This T cell receptor beta chain was obtained from a study of blood T cell repertoires in COVID-19. Study at large: T cells, B-cell-depleted T cells, or PBMCs provided the cDNA or gDNA that served as material.

The method was immunoSEQ multiplex PCR; TCRdb's version includes in-frame clones alone and lacks a portion of them. Altogether 170,000 or so clones are present, about 82% being singletons, with the ten largest covering roughly 7%. This clone showed up just a few times. Trimming removed 0 bases at V and 8 bases at J, with 20 bases between. Germline V gene sequence: CDR1 SGHDN, CDR2 FVKESK. CDR3 size: 17 residues. The chain has TRBV14 and TRBJ2-1, with a possible D match to TRBD1 (6 bases). The source of this sequence is a man aged 50-59 years with active or convalescent COVID-19. The material sequenced was peripheral blood. The CDR3 sequence: CASSQERGRGRHDEQFF. The DNA for the CDR3 is TGTGCCAGCAGCCAAGAAAGGGGCAGGGGAAGACACGATGAGCAGTTCTTC. The entire variable domain, with the rest obtained from reference TRBV14 and TRBJ2-1, is as follows: EAGVTQFPSHSVIEKGQTVTLRCDPISGHDNLYWYRRVMGKEIKFLLHFVKESKQDESGMPNNRFLAERTGGTYSTLKVQPAELEDSGVYFCASSQERGRGRHDEQFFGPGTRLTVL.